The 19 T cell receptor beta chains below were found in one sample sequenced in a study of blood T cell repertoires in COVID-19. The assay was immunoSEQ multiplex PCR, and TCRdb's table has in-frame clones only and misses some. The table lists about 140,000 clones, 60% to 85% of them singletons, with 3.5% to 5% in the top ten. The material sequenced was peripheral blood. The receptor set was obtained from an elderly woman with active or convalescent COVID-19.

The CDR3 nucleotides are TGCGCCAGCAGCTTGGGGAGTGGGAACACTGAAGCTTTCTTT. Encoded protein: CASSLGSGNTEAFF. V gene TRBV5-1 combines with J gene TRBJ1-1, with no clear D. CDR1 and CDR2 from the germline V gene are SGHRS and YFSETQ. Trimming removed 0 bases from V and 1 base from J, with 7 bases in between. The CDR3 consists of 14 residues.

V is TRBV29-1 and J is TRBJ2-4; 7 bases align to TRBD2. This CDR3 comprises 16 residues. V was pared by 0 bases and J by 2 bases, with 7 bases of the junction left unmatched. Germline CDR1 is SQVTM and CDR2 is ANQGSEA. The CDR3 is CSVEEPGGVTKNIQYF. CDR3 DNA: TGCAGCGTTGAAGAGCCGGGGGGAGTGACCAAAAACATTCAGTACTTC.

The V gene is TRBV6-5, the J gene TRBJ2-2, with 8 bases lining up with TRBD2. The germline CDR1 and CDR2 sequences are MNHEY and SVGAGI. The J segment lost 5 bases and the V segment lost 3 bases, leaving 8 bases of the junction unmatched. This CDR3 comprises 16 residues. The CDR3 bases are TGTGCCAGCAGTTATCCGCGGGGGGTTGGGACCGGGGAGCTGTTTTTT. This gives the protein CASSYPRGVGTGELFF.

Concerning this clone: The identical CDR3 is also encoded by other nucleotide sequences in the sample. The chain joins TRBV29-1 to TRBJ1-4, with D tentatively TRBD1 (5 bases). Per germline, CDR1 SQVTM and CDR2 ANQGSEA. The ends were cut back, 6 bases at V and 2 bases at J, with 10 bases in the middle. The CDR3 extends over 13 amino acids. The CDR3 nucleotides are TGCAGCGTGGGGGGAGCTACTAATGAAAAACTGTTTTTT. Amino acid sequence: CSVGGATNEKLFF.

The chain links TRBV4-2 to TRBJ1-5; 8 positions agree with TRBD1. CDR3 length: 17 residues. The germline CDR1 and CDR2 sequences are LGHNA and YNFKEQ. The V gene end was trimmed by 4 bases and the J gene end by 1 base; junction bases not matched to a gene: 9. The CDR3 DNA reads as TGTGCCAGCAGCCCCTCAGGGGGCAGTGGGAGCAATCAGCCCCAGCATTTT. It codes for CASSPSGGSGSNQPQHF.

There are a few counts of this clone. The genes are TRBV30 and TRBJ2-1; TRBD2 matches at 12 bases. V dropped 5 bases and J dropped 5; count of bases not matched to a gene: 7. Germline lookup yields CDR1 GTSNPN and CDR2 SVGIG (reference sequence). The CDR3 has 15 residues. CDR3: CAWSKLAGGNNEQFF. CDR3 coding DNA: TGTGCCTGGTCAAAACTAGCGGGGGGCAACAATGAGCAGTTCTTC.

This clone occurred a few times. The gene calls are TRBV2 and TRBJ2-1; 11 bases map to TRBD2. V lost 5 bases to trimming and J lost 4 bases; unmatched junction nucleotides: 1. This CDR3 spans 14 amino acids. Germline V gives CDR1 SNHLY, CDR2 FYNNEI. CDR3: CASSLAGGYNEQFF. The CDR3 region has the DNA TGTGCCAGCAGTCTAGCGGGGGGATACAATGAGCAGTTCTTC.

This clone was counted a few times. The CDR3 DNA reads as TGTGCTAGTGGTTTTGATACAGGATCCCGATCCCAGTACTTC. This codes for CASGFDTGSRSQYF. The chain links TRBV12-5 to TRBJ2-7, with a possible D match to TRBD1 (5 bases). V was clipped by 3 bases and J by 10 bases, with 19 bases between them. The V gene's germline CDR1 is LGHNT and CDR2 FRNRAP. The CDR3 is made up of 14 amino acids.

V is TRBV10-1 and J is TRBJ2-2, with D tentatively TRBD2 (5 bases). The germline V gene encodes CDR1 WNHNN and CDR2 SYGVQD (reference sequence). This CDR3 is built from 12 residues. V lost 6 bases and J 4 bases, leaving 6 bases between the germline ends. CDR3 in DNA: TGCGCCAGCAGGGGGAGCACCGGGGAGCTGTTTTTT. As protein: CASRGSTGELFF.

This chain connects TRBV19 to TRBJ1-2; D is possibly TRBD1 (5 bases). Per the germline V gene, CDR1 is LNHDA and CDR2 is SQIVND (reference sequence). The CDR3 sequence is 12 residues long. V gave up 3 bases and J gave up 10 bases, with 12 bases separating them. The CDR3 DNA is TGTGCCAGTAGTATTTGGGGGGGAGACTACACCTTC. Translation gives CASSIWGGDYTF. Based on the CDR3 plus reference TRBV19 and TRBJ1-2, the full variable domain is DGGITQSPKYLFRKEGQNVTLSCEQNLNHDAMYWYRQDPGQGLRLIYYSQIVNDFQKGDIAEGYSVSREKKESFPLTVTSAQKNPTAFYLCASSIWGGDYTFGSGTRLTVV.

V gene TRBV14 combines with J gene TRBJ2-1; 10 bases fit TRBD2. There are 16 residues in the CDR3. V lost 4 bases to trimming and J lost 3 bases; unmatched junction nucleotides: 6. Germline assignment: CDR1 SGHDN and CDR2 FVKESK. CDR3 region: CASSRQRGGLYNEQFF. CDR3 coding DNA: TGTGCCAGCAGCCGCCAGCGGGGGGGGCTCTACAATGAGCAGTTCTTC.

The J gene is TRBJ1-1, the V gene TRBV6-1; possible D gene TRBD1, 5 bases. Germline V lookup: CDR1 MNHNS, CDR2 SASEGT. The V end was cut by 2 bases, the J end by 1 base, with 8 bases between. The CDR3 runs to 14 residues. CDR3 amino acids: CASSEWQGNTEAFF. The CDR3 DNA is TGTGCCAGCAGTGAATGGCAGGGGAACACTGAAGCTTTCTTT.

The V and J genes are TRBV5-1 and TRBJ2-3; maybe TRBD2 (6 bases). CDR3 length: 17 amino acids. V lost 0 bases, J lost 2 bases, and 16 bases lay in between. Germline V lookup: CDR1 SGHRS, CDR2 YFSETQ. CDR3 loop: CASSLAEVGGVTDTQYF. CDR3 coding DNA: TGCGCCAGCAGCTTGGCCGAGGTCGGCGGGGTCACAGATACGCAGTATTTT.

The chain is built from TRBV5-1 and TRBJ1-5, with D possibly TRBD1 on 5 matching bases. Germline V gene sequence: CDR1 SGHRS, CDR2 YFSETQ. The CDR3 loop spans 13 amino acids. Deletions cut 5 bases from V and 4 bases from J, with 10 bases between. Written as DNA, the CDR3 is TGCGCCAGCAGGCGAGACAGTAATCAGCCCCAGCATTTT. It is translated as CASRRDSNQPQHF.

There are a few counts of this clone. The chain links TRBV19 to TRBJ1-5; maybe TRBD1 (6 bases). V lost 1 base to trimming and J lost 0 bases, with 10 bases between them. The CDR3 is made up of 16 amino acids. Per germline, CDR1 LNHDA and CDR2 SQIVND (reference sequence). CDR3 in amino acids: CASSIAQGNSNQPQHF. For the CDR3, the DNA is TGTGCCAGTAGTATAGCACAGGGAAATAGCAATCAGCCCCAGCATTTT.

The V gene is TRBV27, the J gene TRBJ1-5, with D perhaps matching TRBD1 (5 bases). This CDR3 is built from 12 residues. The germline V gene has CDR1 MNHEY and CDR2 SMNVEV (reference sequence). Trimming took off 8 bases at V and 4 bases at J, with 9 bases between the two ends. The CDR3 coding sequence is TGTGCCAGCGGGGCTTTAAATCAGCCCCAGCATTTT. Amino acids: CASGALNQPQHF.

V is TRBV7-8 and J is TRBJ2-6; no clear D gene. Trimming pared 4 bases from V and 0 bases from J, leaving 10 bases between. The CDR3 is 16 amino acids. Germline CDR1 SGHVS, CDR2 FQNEAQ. This chain's CDR3 is CASSSKVGSGANVLTF. The CDR3 DNA sequence: TGTGCCAGCAGCTCAAAAGTCGGCTCTGGGGCCAACGTCCTGACTTTC.

Only one count was recorded for this clone. This chain joins TRBV6-1 and TRBJ1-2; 9 nucleotides align to TRBD1. The V gene end was trimmed by 1 base and the J gene end by 5 bases; junction bases not matched to a gene: 5. Germline CDR1 reads MNHNS; CDR2 reads SASEGT. CDR3 length: 15 residues. CDR3 DNA: TGTGCCAGCAGTGAAGGGGGACAGGGTTTGTATGGCTACACCTTC. Amino acids: CASSEGGQGLYGYTF.

The CDR3: CASSSDRIGQGAGELFF. The CDR3 coding sequence is TGCGCCAGCAGCTCTGACCGAATTGGACAGGGCGCCGGGGAGCTGTTTTTT. The rearrangement links TRBV5-1 to TRBJ2-2, with 8 positions matching TRBD1. J gave up 6 bases and V 3 bases, and 13 bases lay outside the gene matches. Germline V lookup: CDR1 SGHRS, CDR2 YFSETQ. This CDR3 region has 17 residues.